This TCR beta chain comes out of a study of CD8+ T cells in alopecia areata (dated by TCRdb to 2017 to 2018). Regarding the complete study: Treated patients were enrolled in an open-label pilot trial of oral tofacitinib, 5 to 10 mg twice daily, for moderate-to-severe alopecia areata. Patients received tofacitinib for 6 to 18 months and were then followed off drug for 6 months to check for delayed response and recurrence. Human TCRbeta sequencing covered scalp tissue and sorted CD4+ and CD8+ peripheral blood T cells from patchy and totalis/universalis alopecia areata patients and healthy controls. TCRbeta CDR3 regions were amplified by immunoSEQ multiplex PCR using 35 Vbeta forward and 13 Jbeta reverse primers. The RNA source kit depended on sample type: the PAXgene miRNA kit for fixed scalp, the miRNeasy kit for PBMCs, and the RNeasy kit for mouse skin. The study used high-throughput TCRbeta sequencing to examine T cell clonal expansion in alopecia areata, in both the C3H/HeJ mouse model and human patients. Disease severity in treated patients was measured with the SALT score, which quantifies the percentage of affected scalp surface area. Biopsies were taken from tofacitinib-treated patients at baseline and at 4 and 24 weeks of treatment, and a later scalp biopsy was taken in several of the tofacitinib-treated patients. Scalp clonality was compared among normal scalp (n=4), patchy alopecia areata scalp (n=8), and alopecia totalis/universalis scalp (n=8). Summary of the overall study and its limitations: Shared TCR sequences between patients were less evident than in mice, which may be partly attributable to HLA diversity in the patient population. Because the treated cohort was small and had just a single nonresponder, larger studies are needed to establish links between baseline CD8+ expansion and response. Higher clonality and more expanded CD8+ clones were observed in lesional scalp than in normal scalp, particularly in alopecia totalis/universalis, a finding suggestive of antigenic drive. Many expanded lesional clones persisted in scalp and blood during tofacitinib treatment, which may partly explain relapse after stopping treatment. Tofacitinib significantly decreased scalp clonality and the number of expanded CD8+ clones among the top 100 scalp clones. Unlike mouse skin, which is dominated by gammadelta T cells, normal human skin has resident alphabeta T cells that are also sequenced, and this complicates analysis of the scalp TCR repertoire.

There are many counts of this clone. Its antigen remains unidentified. Base-call qualities are not available, and no considerably larger clone is one nucleotide away. The library was obtained by the immunoSEQ multiplex PCR assay. RNA was extracted from all samples and reverse transcribed into cDNA, which served as template for TCR sequencing. First-strand cDNA was synthesized using SuperScript III with a 2:1 mix of oligo-dT and random hexamers. A synthetic immune receptor repertoire was used to measure amplification bias, and any remaining bias was corrected computationally. The original pipeline was this. Raw reads were preprocessed to remove errors, and CDR3 was defined by IMGT conventions from the conserved cysteine to phenylalanine. Clonality was calculated as 1 minus Shannon entropy normalized by log2 of the number of productive unique TCRs. Whether each scalp clone was CD4 or CD8 was inferred by checking scalp TCRbeta sequences against the CD4 and CD8 repertoires from sorted blood. TCRdb re-hosts the immuneACCESS table, in-frame sequences only. Its copies lack some clones; in the studies checked, an unresolved V gene accounts for under half of them, and the cause for the rest is not known. V, J and clone size reflect that table, while D and trimming were determined from the DNA. A total of over 150,000 clones appear in this sample, about 53% of them only once. Roughly 10% of the sample is in the top ten clones.

Reading the label with the study, this specimen's time point is: about 5 months on oral tofacitinib. According to the study, the label for this sample's treatment or condition signals: oral pan-JAK inhibitor, 5-10 mg twice daily. From alopecia areata patients, peripheral blood was collected along with lesional scalp punch biopsies. PBMCs were isolated by density centrifugation and stained for CD3, CD4 and CD8, after which CD4+ and CD8+ T cells were sorted on a FACSAria. The CDR3 runs 14 residues from the cysteine to the phenylalanine. Just CDR3 DNA is preserved here, 42 bases in frame from base 1. At the junction V is shortened by 0 bases and J by 9 bases, with 12 bases in between. CDR1 MGHRA and CDR2 YSYEKL are derived from the germline V gene.

The TCR comes from a human donor with alopecia areata. This specimen consisted of CD8+ T cells sorted from blood, obtained at week 24, from a patient treated with tofacitinib. The rearranged chain carries TRBV4-1 and TRBJ2-1; a tentative D match to TRBD1 spans 7 bases. The nucleotides are TGCGCCAGCAGCCAAGATTCCAGGGGGGTTGAGCAGTTCTTC. It codes for CASSQDSRGVEQFF.